This TCR beta chain was identified during a study of identical twins. Every one of the donors was a healthy Caucasian. In the case of this clonotype: No antigen is known for it.

Findings and limits, study-wide: Weaker excess twin sharing was observed in beta out-of-frame sequences.

Using its own MiXCR run on the 5' RACE reads, TCRdb lists one record per CDR3 protein. In the table there are around 650,000 distinct CDR3 sequences, under 8.5% of which are singletons. The CDR3 runs 16 residues. Germline CDR1 and CDR2: MNHEY and SVGAGI. Trimming pared 2 bases from V and 1 base from J, leaving 14 bases between. The same sample was also studied in work on yellow fever vaccine responses in identical twins.

This rearrangement joins TRBV6-5 to TRBJ1-1, with D maybe TRBD1 (5 bases). Sequenced sample: PBMCs. The sequence came from a young woman in good health. The CDR3 nucleotides read TGTGCCAGCAGTTACGAGGCAGTCGGGGGGAACACTGAAGCTTTCTTT. This sequence encodes CASSYEAVGGNTEAFF.